The 18 T cell receptor beta chains below all came from one sample that was sequenced in a study of cytomegalovirus exposure and HLA in healthy donors. The PCR used 60 Vbeta and 13 Jbeta primers. The protocol was immunoSEQ multiplex PCR, while the TCRdb copy is restricted to in-frame clones and leaves out a portion. The sample consists of tens of thousands of clones, around 80% of them appearing once. Sequencing was done on a sample of PBMCs. The receptors originated from a man in his late teens or twenties in good health and CMV-seronegative.

This chain joins TRBV27 and TRBJ1-1, with 7 bases matching TRBD1. Per germline, CDR1 MNHEY and CDR2 SMNVEV (reference sequence). The CDR3 spans 11 residues. Trimming removed 5 bases from V and 7 bases from J; junction bases left unmatched: 1. The CDR3 region is CASSTGVEAFF. DNA of the CDR3: TGTGCCAGCAGTACAGGGGTTGAAGCTTTCTTT.

The rearrangement uses TRBV6-5 and TRBJ1-5; D may be TRBD1 (5 bases). This CDR3 is built from 15 residues. CDR1 and CDR2 (germline): MNHEY, SVGAGI. Trimming stripped 2 bases from V and 2 bases from J, with 10 bases between. In nucleotides, the CDR3 is TGTGCCAGCAGTTACGGGGGGATGGGCAATCAGCCCCAGCATTTT. Its translation: CASSYGGMGNQPQHF.

J is TRBJ2-7 and V is TRBV10-3, with 8 nucleotides matching TRBD1. This CDR3 comprises 14 residues. Trimming at V came to 6 bases and at J to 5 bases, leaving 9 bases not matched to a gene. The germline V gene encodes CDR1 ENHRY and CDR2 SYGVKD. CDR3 DNA sequence: TGTGCCATCAGGGGGACAGGTTCATCCCACGAGCAGTACTTC. It yields the protein CAIRGTGSSHEQYF.

The V call is TRBV11-2, the J call TRBJ1-1; D not resolved. The V end was cut by 1 base, the J end by 0 bases, with 3 bases between. Germline CDR1 reads SGHAT; CDR2 reads FQNNGV. The CDR3 has 13 amino acids. The CDR3, as DNA: TGTGCCAGCAGCTTAGCCTTGAACACTGAAGCTTTCTTT. Translating gives CASSLALNTEAFF.

The chain links TRBV9 to TRBJ1-4, with D uncertain. Germline CDR1 and CDR2: SGDLS and YYNGEE. V dropped 0 bases and J dropped 8 bases, with 17 bases sitting between them. CDR3 size: 16 residues. CDR3 region: CASSVGLQSVGEKLFF. For the CDR3, the DNA is TGTGCCAGCAGCGTAGGACTTCAATCGGTTGGGGAAAAACTGTTTTTT. The complete variable domain, with remaining parts taken from reference TRBV9 and TRBJ1-4, reads DSGVTQTPKHLITATGQRVTLRCSPRSGDLSVYWYQQSLDQGLQFLIQYYNGEERAKGNILERFSAQQFPDLHSELNLSSLELGDSALYFCASSVGLQSVGEKLFFGSGTQLSVL.

The V call is TRBV5-1, the J call TRBJ2-3, with D tentatively TRBD1 (6 bases). Germline lookup yields CDR1 SGHRS and CDR2 YFSETQ. The CDR3 consists of 17 residues. With 4 bases removed from V and 1 base from J, the gap between germline ends came to 19 bases. In nucleotides, the CDR3 is TGCGCCAGCAGCCCCATAGGGGGAAGGGCACGCACAGATACGCAGTATTTT. The encoded protein is CASSPIGGRARTDTQYF.

The gene calls are TRBV5-4 and TRBJ1-2, with D possibly matching TRBD1 (6 bases). The length of the CDR3 is 14 residues. Germline V gives CDR1 SGHNT, CDR2 YYREEE (reference sequence). Trimming cost V 3 bases and J 2 bases, with 11 bases left between them. The CDR3 DNA follows: TGTGCCAGCAGCTCAGATCAGGGGAACTATGGCTACACCTTC. Its protein product is CASSSDQGNYGYTF.

This sequence joins TRBV10-3 and TRBJ1-1; TRBD1 aligns across 12 bases. This CDR3 contains 19 residues. The germline CDR1 and CDR2 sequences are ENHRY and SYGVKD. Trimming removed 0 bases from V and 2 bases from J; junction bases left unmatched: 10. CDR3 bases: TGTGCCATCAGTGAGTCAGGGACAGGGGGCGGGAGAAGAAACACTGAAGCTTTCTTT. This encodes CAISESGTGGGRRNTEAFF.

The chain combines TRBV4-3 with TRBJ1-2, with TRBD1 matching 7 bases. Germline V CDR1 and CDR2: LGHNA, YSLEER. The CDR3 consists of 16 residues. Unmatched junction bases numbered 7, after V lost 1 base and J lost 2 bases. The DNA for the CDR3 is TGCGCCAGCAGCCAAGGGGTAGGGGGCGAAAACTATGGCTACACCTTC. Protein sequence: CASSQGVGGENYGYTF.

V and J are TRBV6-1 and TRBJ2-3, with D possibly TRBD2 on 7 matching bases. The CDR3 covers 15 residues. V dropped 9 bases and J dropped 3 bases, with 19 bases sitting between them. Germline V gene sequence: CDR1 MNHNS, CDR2 SASEGT. The DNA for the CDR3 is TGTGCCAGTGGGGGCGGGAGAGGAGGGACAGATACGCAGTATTTT. Translated: CASGGGRGGTDTQYF.

The chain is built from TRBV6-4 and TRBJ2-3, with D perhaps TRBD1 (6 bases). The V and J ends lost 6 bases and 2 bases respectively, with 12 bases between them. This CDR3 region has 14 residues. The germline V gene has CDR1 MRHNA and CDR2 SNTAGT. This chain's CDR3 is CASRQGRTTDTQYF. The CDR3 nucleotides read TGTGCCAGCAGACAGGGACGGACCACAGATACGCAGTATTTT.

The chain carries TRBV5-4 and TRBJ2-3; possible D gene TRBD1, 5 bases. Deletions cut 4 bases from V and 0 bases from J, with 9 bases between. The CDR3 sequence is 14 residues long. Germline V gene lookup returns CDR1 SGHNT and CDR2 YYREEE (reference sequence). In DNA form, the CDR3 reads TGTGCCAGCAGCCGAGACAGCAGCACAGATACGCAGTATTTT. Its translation: CASSRDSSTDTQYF.

The V and J genes are TRBV5-1 and TRBJ2-5; 7 bases fit TRBD1. This CDR3 is built from 13 residues. Per germline, CDR1 SGHRS and CDR2 YFSETQ. The V segment lost 5 bases and the J segment 3 bases; nucleotides outside the gene matches: 4. The DNA for the CDR3 is TGCGCCAGCAGTTTAGGACAGGAAGAGACCCAGTACTTC. Translating it yields CASSLGQEETQYF.

This clone was detected once. The chain uses TRBV4-2 and TRBJ1-1; unclear D gene. This CDR3 comprises 20 residues. Trimming stripped 0 bases from V and 1 base from J, with 24 bases between. Germline CDR1 is LGHNA and CDR2 is YNFKEQ. CDR3 sequence reads: CASSQDRPGLGLVGNTEAFF. CDR3 sequence (DNA): TGTGCCAGCAGCCAAGATCGTCCGGGGTTAGGTTTGGTAGGGAACACTGAAGCTTTCTTT.

This chain links TRBV9 with TRBJ2-7, with 7 bases lining up with TRBD2. CDR1 is SGDLS and CDR2 is YYNGEE in the germline V gene. The CDR3 consists of 15 residues. Trimming removed 4 bases from V and 1 base from J; junction bases left unmatched: 8. CDR3 nucleotides: TGTGCCAGCAGCCCAAAGCGGGAACCATCCTACGAGCAGTACTTC. This sequence encodes CASSPKREPSYEQYF.

The genes are TRBV19 and TRBJ2-5, with 7 nucleotides matching TRBD1. Germline V lookup: CDR1 LNHDA, CDR2 SQIVND (reference sequence). V lost 3 bases, J lost 2 bases, and 3 bases stayed unmatched. The CDR3 extends over 14 amino acids. As DNA, the CDR3 is TGTGCCAGTAGTATCGGGACAGTACAAGAGACCCAGTACTTC. Protein sequence: CASSIGTVQETQYF.

This clone was detected a few times. The V call is TRBV6-1, the J call TRBJ2-7; D perhaps matches TRBD1 (6 bases). Trimming removed 6 bases at V and 4 bases at J, with 13 bases between. This CDR3 spans 13 amino acids. Germline CDR1 and CDR2: MNHNS and SASEGT. CDR3 in DNA: TGTGCCAGCAGCGTGGGGGCTAGGTACGAGCAGTACTTC. It specifies CASSVGARYEQYF.

The chain joins TRBV11-2 to TRBJ2-7; the D gene is possibly TRBD1 (5 bases). Germline V gene sequence: CDR1 SGHAT, CDR2 FQNNGV. CDR3 length: 14 amino acids. Trimming removed 5 bases at V and 3 bases at J, with 14 bases between. CDR3 protein: CASSPNRQGYEQYF. The CDR3 region has the DNA TGTGCCAGCAGCCCCAATCGCCAGGGCTACGAGCAGTACTTC. Full variable domain (rest looked up from reference TRBV11-2 and TRBJ2-7): EAGVAQSPRYKIIEKRQSVAFWCNPISGHATLYWYQQILGQGPKLLIQFQNNGVVDDSQLPKDRFSAERLKGVDSTLKIQPAKLEDSAVYLCASSPNRQGYEQYFGPGTRLTVT.